This T cell receptor (beta chain) emerged from a study of blood T cell repertoires in COVID-19. Study background: Sites across the United States, Italy and Spain contributed samples from acute and convalescent COVID-19.

In the original workflow: Researchers report that nucleated cell counts were estimated from reference gene primer amplification. Here immunoSEQ multiplex PCR was the method, and the copy in TCRdb shows in-frame clones only, minus some. Clonal size and the V and J genes are those of that table, whereas D and trimming came from the DNA. The table lists tens of thousands of clones, approximately 84% of them singletons. This clone was recorded only once. V was clipped by 1 base and J by 0 bases, with 14 bases between them. Germline V gene sequence: CDR1 SGDLS, CDR2 YYNGEE. The CDR3 spans 17 residues. Sequencing was performed on peripheral blood. The sequence was obtained from a man between 60 and 75 years old with acute or convalescent COVID-19. This chain joins TRBV9 and TRBJ2-1; weak D call: TRBD2 (6 bases). This CDR3 is CASSVPRAGSSYNEQFF. DNA for the CDR3: TGTGCCAGCAGCGTACCCCGGGCCGGGAGCTCCTACAATGAGCAGTTCTTC.